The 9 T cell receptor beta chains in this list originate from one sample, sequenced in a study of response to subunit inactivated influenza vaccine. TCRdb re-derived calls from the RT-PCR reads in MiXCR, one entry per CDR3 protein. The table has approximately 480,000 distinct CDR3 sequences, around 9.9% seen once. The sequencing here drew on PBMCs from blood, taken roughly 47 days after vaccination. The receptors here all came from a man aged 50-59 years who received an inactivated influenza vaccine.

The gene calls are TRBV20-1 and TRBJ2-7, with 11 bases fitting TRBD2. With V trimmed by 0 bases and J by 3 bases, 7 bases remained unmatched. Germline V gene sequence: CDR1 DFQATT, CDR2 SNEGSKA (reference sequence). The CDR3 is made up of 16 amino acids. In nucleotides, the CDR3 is TGCAGTGCTAGAGATCCACTAGCGGGAGATGTCTACGAGCAGTACTTC. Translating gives CSARDPLAGDVYEQYF.

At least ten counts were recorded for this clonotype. The DNA of the CDR3 is TGTGCCACCAGCAGAGATCTCCTGCACGAGCAGTACTTC. Protein sequence: CATSRDLLHEQYF. The genes are TRBV15 and TRBJ2-7; D unresolved. V lost 0 bases, J lost 5 bases, and 8 bases lay in between. The CDR3 spans 13 residues. CDR1 and CDR2 (germline): LNHNV, YYDKDF (reference sequence).

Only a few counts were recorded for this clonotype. The CDR3 protein is CASSPRASERAGELFF. CDR3 nucleotide sequence: TGCGCCAGCAGCCCTCGGGCTAGCGAAAGGGCCGGGGAGCTGTTTTTT. The genes are TRBV4-3 and TRBJ2-2, with D tentatively TRBD2 (6 bases). The CDR3 runs 16 residues. The V end lost 4 bases, the J end lost 6 bases, and 18 bases lay between the germline ends. Germline CDR1 and CDR2: LGHNA and YSLEER.

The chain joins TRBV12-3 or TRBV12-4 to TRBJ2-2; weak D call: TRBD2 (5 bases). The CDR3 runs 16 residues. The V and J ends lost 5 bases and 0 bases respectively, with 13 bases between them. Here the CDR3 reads CASSPRGGTNTGELFF. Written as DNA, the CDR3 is TGTGCCAGCAGTCCCAGAGGAGGCACGAACACCGGGGAGCTGTTTTTT.

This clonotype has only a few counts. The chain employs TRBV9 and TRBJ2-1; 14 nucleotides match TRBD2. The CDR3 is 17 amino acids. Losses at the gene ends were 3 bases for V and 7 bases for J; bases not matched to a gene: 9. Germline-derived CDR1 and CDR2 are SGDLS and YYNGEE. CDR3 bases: TGTGCCAGCAGCGCCAAACCCGGGACTAGCGGGAGTAATGAGCAGTTCTTC. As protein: CASSAKPGTSGSNEQFF.

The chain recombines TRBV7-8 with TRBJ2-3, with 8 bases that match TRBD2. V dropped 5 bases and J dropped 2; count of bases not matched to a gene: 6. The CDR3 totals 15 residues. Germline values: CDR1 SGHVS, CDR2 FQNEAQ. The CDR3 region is CASSPAGAVTDTQYF. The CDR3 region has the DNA TGTGCCAGCAGCCCAGCGGGGGCTGTCACAGATACGCAGTATTTT.

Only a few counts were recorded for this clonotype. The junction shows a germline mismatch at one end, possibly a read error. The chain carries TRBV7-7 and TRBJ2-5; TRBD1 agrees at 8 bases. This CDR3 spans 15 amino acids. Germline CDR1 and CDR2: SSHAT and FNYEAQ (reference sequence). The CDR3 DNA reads TGTGCTAGCAGCTTAGGGACAGGCCCGTGGGAGACCCAGTACTTC. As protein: CASSLGTGPWETQYF.

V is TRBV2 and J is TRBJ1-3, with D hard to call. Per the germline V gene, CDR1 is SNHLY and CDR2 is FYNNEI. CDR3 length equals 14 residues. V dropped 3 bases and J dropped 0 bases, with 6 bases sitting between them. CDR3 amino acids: CASSDRSSGNTIYF. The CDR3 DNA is TGTGCCAGCAGTGACAGAAGCTCTGGAAACACCATATATTTT.

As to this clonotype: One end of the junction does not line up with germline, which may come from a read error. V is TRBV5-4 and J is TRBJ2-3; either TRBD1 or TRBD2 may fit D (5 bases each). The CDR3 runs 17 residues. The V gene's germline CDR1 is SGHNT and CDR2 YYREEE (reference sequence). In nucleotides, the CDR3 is TGTGCCAGCAGCTTCGAGCCCGTAGGGGAGAACGCAGATATGCAGTATTTT. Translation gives CASSFEPVGENADMQYF.